This TCR beta chain emerged from a study of STAT3 mutations in large granular lymphocyte leukemia. Study details: Among longitudinally sequenced T-LGLL patients, roughly half had canonical activating STAT3 mutations detected. The study, taken as a whole, reports: In T-cell large granular lymphocyte leukemia, about half of patients showed multiple immunodominant subclonotypes. Clonal expansion was inferred from samples taken at other timepoints. In about 35% of the 18 patients, new TCR clonotypes emerged after therapy.

This CDR3 spans 15 amino acids. Unmatched junction bases numbered 7, after V lost 6 bases and J lost 6 bases. Germline assignment: CDR1 ENHRY and CDR2 SYGVKD. On this clone itself: Its cognate antigen is unknown.

Approximately 40,000 productive templates were obtained per sample on average. Profiled with immunoSEQ multiplex PCR; TCRdb holds only in-frame clones, not every one. The data contain under 35,000 clones, about 90% of them singletons. The TCR comes from a man between 60 and 75 years old with T-cell large granular lymphocyte leukemia. Some clones in this sample may be carry-over from other donors' samples. The sequencing sample was made of peripheral blood mononuclear cells. The gene calls are TRBV10-3 and TRBJ2-1; 11 nucleotides agree with TRBD1. CDR3 nucleotide sequence: TGTGCCATCAGCATGGCCGGGACAGGGGGCAATGAGCAGTTCTTC. It translates to CAISMAGTGGNEQFF.